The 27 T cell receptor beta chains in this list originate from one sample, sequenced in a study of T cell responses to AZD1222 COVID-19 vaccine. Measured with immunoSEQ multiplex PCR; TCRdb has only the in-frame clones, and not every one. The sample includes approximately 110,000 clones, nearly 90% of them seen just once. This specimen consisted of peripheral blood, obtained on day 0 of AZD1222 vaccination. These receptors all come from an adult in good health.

The CDR3 DNA reads TGTGCCAGCAGTTACTCGTATGGAGGGGGTAGCTATGGCTACACCTTC. Translation gives CASSYSYGGGSYGYTF. The J gene is TRBJ1-2, the V gene TRBV6-5, with D perhaps TRBD1 (6 bases). Trimming took 0 bases from V and 4 from J, leaving 15 bases between them. This CDR3 has 16 amino acids. Germline CDR1 reads MNHEY; CDR2 reads SVGAGI.

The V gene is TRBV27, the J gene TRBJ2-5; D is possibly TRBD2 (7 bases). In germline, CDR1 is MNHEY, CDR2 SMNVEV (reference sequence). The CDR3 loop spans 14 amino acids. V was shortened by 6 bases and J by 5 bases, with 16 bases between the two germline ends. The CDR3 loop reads CASSHRGGSETQYF. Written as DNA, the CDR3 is TGTGCCAGCAGCCATAGGGGGGGCTCGGAGACCCAGTACTTC.

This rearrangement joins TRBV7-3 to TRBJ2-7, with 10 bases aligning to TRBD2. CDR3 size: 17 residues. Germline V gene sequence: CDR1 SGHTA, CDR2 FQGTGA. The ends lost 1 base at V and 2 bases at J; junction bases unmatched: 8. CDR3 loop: CASSLRCTSGIPYEQYV. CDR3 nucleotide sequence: TGTGCCAGCAGCTTAAGGTGTACTAGCGGGATCCCCTACGAGCAGTACGTC.

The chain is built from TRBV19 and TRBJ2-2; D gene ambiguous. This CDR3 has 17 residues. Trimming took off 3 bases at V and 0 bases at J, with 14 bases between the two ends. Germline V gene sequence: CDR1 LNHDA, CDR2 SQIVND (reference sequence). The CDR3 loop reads CASSMARSFANTGELFF. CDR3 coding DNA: TGTGCCAGTAGTATGGCTCGGAGTTTCGCGAACACCGGGGAGCTGTTTTTT.

CDR3 sequence reads: CASSLGQNHGYTF. The CDR3 nucleotides read TGTGCCAGCAGCTTGGGACAGAACCATGGCTACACCTTC. V gene TRBV11-2 combines with J gene TRBJ1-2, with 7 nucleotides matching TRBD1. J gave up 6 bases and V 3 bases, and 4 bases lay outside the gene matches. The germline CDR1 and CDR2 sequences are SGHAT and FQNNGV. The CDR3 contains 13 residues.

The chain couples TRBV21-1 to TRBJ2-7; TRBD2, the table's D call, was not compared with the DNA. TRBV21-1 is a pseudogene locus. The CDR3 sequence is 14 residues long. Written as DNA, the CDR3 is TGTGCCAGCAGCGACCGGGGGTGCACTCGGGAGCAGTACTTC. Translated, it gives CASSDRGCTREQYF.

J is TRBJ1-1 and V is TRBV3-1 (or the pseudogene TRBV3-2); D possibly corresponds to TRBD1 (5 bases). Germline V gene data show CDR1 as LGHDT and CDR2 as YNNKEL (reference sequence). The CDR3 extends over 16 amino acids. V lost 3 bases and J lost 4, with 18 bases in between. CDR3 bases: TGTGCCAGCAGCCAGCGCAGGGTTTCGGGATCCACTGAAGCTTTCTTT. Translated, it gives CASSQRRVSGSTEAFF.

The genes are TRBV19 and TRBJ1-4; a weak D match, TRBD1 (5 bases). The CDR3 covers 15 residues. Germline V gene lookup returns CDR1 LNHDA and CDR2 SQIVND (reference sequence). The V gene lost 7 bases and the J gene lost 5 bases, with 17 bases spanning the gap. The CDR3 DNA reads TGTGCCAGTATCCCAAAGGGGCGCCAAAATGAAAAACTGTTTTTT. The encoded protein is CASIPKGRQNEKLFF.

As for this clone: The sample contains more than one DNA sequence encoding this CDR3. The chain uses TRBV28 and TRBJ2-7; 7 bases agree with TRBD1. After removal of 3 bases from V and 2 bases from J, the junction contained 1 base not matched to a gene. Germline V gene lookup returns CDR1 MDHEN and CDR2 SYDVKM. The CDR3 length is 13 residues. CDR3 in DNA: TGTGCCAGCAGTTTGACAGGGCCCTACGAGCAGTACTTC. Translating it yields CASSLTGPYEQYF. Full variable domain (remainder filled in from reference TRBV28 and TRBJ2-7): DVKVTQSSRYLVKRTGEKVFLECVQDMDHENMFWYRQDPGLGLRLIYFSYDVKMKEKGDIPEGYSVSREKKERFSLILESASTNQTSMYLCASSLTGPYEQYFGPGTRLTVT.

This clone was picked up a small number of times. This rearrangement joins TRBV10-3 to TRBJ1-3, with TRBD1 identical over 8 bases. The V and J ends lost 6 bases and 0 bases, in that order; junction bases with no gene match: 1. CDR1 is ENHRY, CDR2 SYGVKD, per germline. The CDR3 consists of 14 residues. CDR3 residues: CAIRGTGSGNTIYF. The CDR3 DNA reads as TGTGCCATCAGGGGGACAGGCTCTGGAAACACCATATATTTT.

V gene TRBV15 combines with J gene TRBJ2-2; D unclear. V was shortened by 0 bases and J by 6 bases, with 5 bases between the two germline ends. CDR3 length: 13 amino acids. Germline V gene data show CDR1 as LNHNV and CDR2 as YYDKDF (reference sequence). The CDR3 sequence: CATSRDYPGELFF. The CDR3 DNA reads TGTGCCACCAGCAGAGATTATCCCGGGGAGCTGTTTTTT.

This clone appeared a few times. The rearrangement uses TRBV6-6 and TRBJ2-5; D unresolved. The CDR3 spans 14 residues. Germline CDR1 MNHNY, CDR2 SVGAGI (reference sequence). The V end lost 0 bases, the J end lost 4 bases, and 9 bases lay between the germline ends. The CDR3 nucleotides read TGTGCCAGCAGTTACTCGCTGGTTGGAGAGACCCAGTACTTC. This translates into CASSYSLVGETQYF.

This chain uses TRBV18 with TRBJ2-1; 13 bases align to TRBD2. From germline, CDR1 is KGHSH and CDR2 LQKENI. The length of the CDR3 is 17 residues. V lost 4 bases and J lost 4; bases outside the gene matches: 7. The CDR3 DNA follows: TGTGCCAGCTCACACCGGACTAGCGGGAGCACTTACAATGAGCAGTTCTTC. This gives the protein CASSHRTSGSTYNEQFF. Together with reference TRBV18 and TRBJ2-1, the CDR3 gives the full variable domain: NAGVMQNPRHLVRRRGQEARLRCSPMKGHSHVYWYRQLPEEGLKFMVYLQKENIIDESGMPKERFSAEFPKEGPSILRIQQVVRGDSAAYFCASSHRTSGSTYNEQFFGPGTRLTVL.

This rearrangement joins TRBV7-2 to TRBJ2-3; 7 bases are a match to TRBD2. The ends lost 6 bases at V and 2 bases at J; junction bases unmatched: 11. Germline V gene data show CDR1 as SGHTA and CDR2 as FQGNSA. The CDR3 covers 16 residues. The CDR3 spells CASRIRSGGNTDTQYF. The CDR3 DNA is TGTGCCAGCAGAATAAGGTCGGGGGGAAACACAGATACGCAGTATTTT. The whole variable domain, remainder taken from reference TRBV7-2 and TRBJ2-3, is GAGVSQSPSNKVTEKGKDVELRCDPISGHTALYWYRQSLGQGLEFLIYFQGNSAPDKSGLPSDRFSAERTGGSVSTLTIQRTQQEDSAVYLCASRIRSGGNTDTQYFGPGTRLTVL.

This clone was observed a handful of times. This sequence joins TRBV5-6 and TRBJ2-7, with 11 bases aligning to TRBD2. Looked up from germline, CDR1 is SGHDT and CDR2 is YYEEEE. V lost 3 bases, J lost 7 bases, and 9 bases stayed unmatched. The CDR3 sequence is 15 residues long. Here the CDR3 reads CASSSDSGRAGEQYV. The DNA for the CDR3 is TGTGCCAGCAGCTCGGATAGCGGGAGGGCCGGGGAGCAGTACGTC.

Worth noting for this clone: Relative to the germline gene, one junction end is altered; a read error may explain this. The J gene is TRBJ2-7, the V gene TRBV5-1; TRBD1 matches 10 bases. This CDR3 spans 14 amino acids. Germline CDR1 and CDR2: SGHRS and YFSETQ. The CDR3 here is CASSLATGGPKKDF. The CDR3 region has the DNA TGCGCCAGCAGCTTGGCGACAGGGGGCCCTAAGAAGGACTTC.

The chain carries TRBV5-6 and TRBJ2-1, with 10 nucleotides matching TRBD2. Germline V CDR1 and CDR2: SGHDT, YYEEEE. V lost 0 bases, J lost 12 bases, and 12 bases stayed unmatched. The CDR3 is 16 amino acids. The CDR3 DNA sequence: TGTGCCAGCAGCTTGGTTACTAGCGGGAAAGCGGCGGGGCAGTTCTTC. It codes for CASSLVTSGKAAGQFF. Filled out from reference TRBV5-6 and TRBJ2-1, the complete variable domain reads DAGVTQSPTHLIKTRGQQVTLRCSPKSGHDTVSWYQQALGQGPQFIFQYYEEEERQRGNFPDRFSGHQFPNYSSELNVNALLLGDSALYLCASSLVTSGKAAGQFFGPGTRLTVL.

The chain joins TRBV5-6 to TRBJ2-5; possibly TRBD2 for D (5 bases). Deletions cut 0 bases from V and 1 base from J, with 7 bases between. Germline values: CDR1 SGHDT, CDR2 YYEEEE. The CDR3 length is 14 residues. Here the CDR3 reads CASSLGGSQETQYF. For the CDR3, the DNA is TGTGCCAGCAGCTTGGGAGGGAGCCAAGAGACCCAGTACTTC.

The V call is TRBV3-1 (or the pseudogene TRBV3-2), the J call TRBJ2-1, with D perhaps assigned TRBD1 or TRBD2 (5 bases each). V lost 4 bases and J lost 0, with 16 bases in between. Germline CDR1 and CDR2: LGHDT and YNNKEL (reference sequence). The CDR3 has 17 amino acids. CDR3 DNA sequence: TGTGCCAGCAGCCCCGGGACGGGGCTAAGCTCCTACAATGAGCAGTTCTTC. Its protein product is CASSPGTGLSSYNEQFF.

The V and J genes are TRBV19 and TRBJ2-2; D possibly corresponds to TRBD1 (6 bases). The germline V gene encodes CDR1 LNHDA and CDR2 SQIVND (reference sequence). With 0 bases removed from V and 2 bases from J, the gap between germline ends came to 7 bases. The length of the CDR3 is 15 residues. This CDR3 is CASSIDRGNTGELFF. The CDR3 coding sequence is TGTGCCAGTAGTATAGACAGGGGAAACACCGGGGAGCTGTTTTTT.

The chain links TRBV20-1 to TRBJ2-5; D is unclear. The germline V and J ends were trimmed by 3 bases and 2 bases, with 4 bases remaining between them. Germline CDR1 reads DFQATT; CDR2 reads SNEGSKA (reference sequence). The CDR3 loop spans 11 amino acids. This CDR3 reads CSASLQETQYF. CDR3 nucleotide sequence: TGCAGTGCTAGCTTACAAGAGACCCAGTACTTC.

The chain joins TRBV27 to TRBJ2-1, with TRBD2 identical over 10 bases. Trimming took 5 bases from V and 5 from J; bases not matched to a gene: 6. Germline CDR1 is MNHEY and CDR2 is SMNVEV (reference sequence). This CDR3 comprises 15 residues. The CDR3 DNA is TGTGCCAGCAGTCCCCTAGCGGGAGTCGACAATGAGCAGTTCTTC. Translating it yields CASSPLAGVDNEQFF.

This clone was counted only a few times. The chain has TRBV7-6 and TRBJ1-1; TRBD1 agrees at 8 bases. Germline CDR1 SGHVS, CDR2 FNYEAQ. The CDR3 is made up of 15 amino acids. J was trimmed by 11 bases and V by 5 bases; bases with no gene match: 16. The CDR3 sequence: CASSQRQGTTGWAFF. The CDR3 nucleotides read TGTGCCAGCAGCCAACGACAGGGGACCACGGGATGGGCTTTCTTT.

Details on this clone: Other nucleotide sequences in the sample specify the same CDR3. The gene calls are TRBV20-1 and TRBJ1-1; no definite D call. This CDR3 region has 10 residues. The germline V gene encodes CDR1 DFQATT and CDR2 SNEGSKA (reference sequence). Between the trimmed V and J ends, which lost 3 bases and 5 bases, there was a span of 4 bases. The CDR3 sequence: CSARGTEAFF. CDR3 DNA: TGCAGTGCTAGGGGGACTGAAGCTTTCTTT.

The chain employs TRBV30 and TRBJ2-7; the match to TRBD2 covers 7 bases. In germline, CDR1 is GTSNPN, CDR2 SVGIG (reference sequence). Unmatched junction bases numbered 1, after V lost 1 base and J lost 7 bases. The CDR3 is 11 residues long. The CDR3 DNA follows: TGTGCCTGGAGTGAAGCGGGGGAGCAGTACTTC. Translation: CAWSEAGEQYF.

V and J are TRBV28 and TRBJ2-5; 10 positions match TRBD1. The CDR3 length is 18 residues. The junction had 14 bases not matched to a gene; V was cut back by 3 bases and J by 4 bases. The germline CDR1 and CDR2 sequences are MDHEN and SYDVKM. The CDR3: CASSLLGTGALLRETQYF. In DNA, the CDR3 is TGTGCCAGCAGTTTGTTGGGGACAGGGGCCTTATTAAGAGAGACCCAGTACTTC.

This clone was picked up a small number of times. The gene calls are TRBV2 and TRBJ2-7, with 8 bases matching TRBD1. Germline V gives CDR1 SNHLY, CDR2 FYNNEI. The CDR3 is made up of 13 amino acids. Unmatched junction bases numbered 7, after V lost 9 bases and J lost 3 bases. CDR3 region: CASTRDRSYEQYF. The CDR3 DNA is TGTGCCAGTACCCGGGACAGGAGCTACGAGCAGTACTTC.